Listed here is a single T cell receptor beta chain. Its specificity is unknown. The record originates from a study of shared clonotypes between healthy human individuals. Whole-study findings and limits: The represented genetic and exposure-history diversity was limited by the small number of donors.

Sequenced by immunoSEQ multiplex PCR; TCRdb stores in-frame clones only, minus some. The sample holds under 600,000 clones, almost 80% seen once. The CDR3 covers 15 residues. From germline, CDR1 is LNHDA and CDR2 SQIVND (reference sequence). The J segment lost 1 base and the V segment lost 2 bases, leaving 2 bases of the junction unmatched. Sequenced input: PBMCs. The rearrangement uses TRBV19 and TRBJ1-1, with 9 nucleotides matching TRBD1. The TCR comes from a woman in her 40s in good health. Some clones in this sample may be carry-over from other donors' samples. The CDR3 sequence is CASSIWGQGNTEAFF. DNA of the CDR3: TGTGCCAGTAGTATATGGGGACAGGGGAACACTGAAGCTTTCTTT.